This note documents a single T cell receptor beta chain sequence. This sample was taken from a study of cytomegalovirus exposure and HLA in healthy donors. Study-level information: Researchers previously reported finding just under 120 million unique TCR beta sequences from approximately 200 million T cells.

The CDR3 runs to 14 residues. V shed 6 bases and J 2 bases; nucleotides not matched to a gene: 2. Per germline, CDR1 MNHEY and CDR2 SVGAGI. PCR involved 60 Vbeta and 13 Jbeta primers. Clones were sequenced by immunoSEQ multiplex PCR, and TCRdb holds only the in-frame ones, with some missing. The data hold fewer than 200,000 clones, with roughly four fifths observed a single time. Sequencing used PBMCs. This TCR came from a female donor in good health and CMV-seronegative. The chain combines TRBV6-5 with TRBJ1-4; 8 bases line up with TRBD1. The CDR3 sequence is CASSHRGTNEKLFF. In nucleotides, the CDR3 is TGTGCCAGCAGCCACAGGGGGACTAATGAAAAACTGTTTTTT.